This T cell receptor (beta chain) was recovered during a study of beta chain features in type 1 diabetes. Study-wide results and limits: TCRB repertoires of naive, central memory and Treg cells appeared more similar among patients than among healthy donors. Patients with type 1 diabetes carried fewer insertions and had more deletions at their VDJ junctions.

Researchers reported sorting CD4+ naive, central memory, regulatory and stem cell-like memory cells via CD45RO/CCR7/CD25/CD127/CD95/CD27. As for this clone: Its cognate antigen is unknown.

Unmatched junction bases numbered 6, after V lost 3 bases and J lost 3 bases. Germline CDR1 is SGHVS and CDR2 is FNYEAQ. This CDR3 contains 15 residues. Expressed TCRB transcripts got sequenced, as all isolated RNA was reverse transcribed. Generated by immunoSEQ multiplex PCR, the TCRdb table keeps only in-frame clones and is missing some. This table has about 360,000 clones, roughly 13% appearing once. The origin of this receptor is a young man in good health. V gene TRBV7-6 combines with J gene TRBJ2-5, with 8 bases aligning to TRBD2. The specimen sequenced was naive CD4+ T cells from blood. The chain's CDR3 is CASSLETSGKETQYF. CDR3 DNA sequence: TGTGCCAGCAGCTTGGAAACTAGCGGAAAAGAGACCCAGTACTTC.